The 4 T cell receptor beta chains below all came from one sample that was sequenced in a study of T-cell reconstitution after alpha-beta-depleted transplantation in children. Molecular barcoding with unique molecular identifiers was used for the TCRbeta library. TCRdb reanalysed the PCR reads using MiXCR and keeps one entry per CDR3 protein. This table holds more than 400,000 distinct CDR3 sequences, approximately 10% found once. Here the sequenced sample was PBMCs, mostly from graft donor cells, taken 180 days after TCRalphabeta/CD19-depleted stem cell transplant. These receptors were obtained from a female patient aged 2-9 years who had a stem cell transplant for aplastic anemia, so the T cells may come from the graft donor.

In regard to this clonotype: A read error may account for a junction end that differs from germline. V is TRBV10-3 and J is TRBJ2-7; D may be TRBD1 (6 bases). CDR1 is ENHRY, CDR2 SYGVKD, per germline. The CDR3 is made up of 14 amino acids. CDR3 bases: TGTGCCGTCAGTGTACAGGGTCAGGTGTACGAGCAGTACTTC. Amino acid sequence: CAVSVQGQVYEQYF.

This clonotype was seen a few times. The V call is TRBV5-1, the J call TRBJ2-7; TRBD2 matches at 8 bases. Germline values: CDR1 SGHRS, CDR2 YFSETQ. The length of the CDR3 is 15 residues. Trimming cost V 0 bases and J 1 base; bases outside gene matches: 3. The CDR3: CASSLAASGSYEQYF. The CDR3 DNA follows: TGCGCCAGCAGCTTGGCCGCTAGCGGGTCCTACGAGCAGTACTTC.

This clonotype was observed a few times. Written as DNA, the CDR3 is TGTGCCAGCTCGGGGATTGGAATCTCTGGAAACACCATATATTTT. Its translation is CASSGIGISGNTIYF. This chain joins TRBV18 and TRBJ1-3; D is uncertain. This CDR3 is built from 15 residues. The germline V gene has CDR1 KGHSH and CDR2 LQKENI. V lost 6 bases, J lost 0 bases, and 12 bases lay in between.

The chain links TRBV4-3 to TRBJ2-3; a weak D match, TRBD1 (7 bases). The CDR3 loop spans 17 amino acids. Trimming removed 4 bases at V and 0 bases at J, with 17 bases between. In germline, CDR1 is LGHNA, CDR2 YSLEER. CDR3 in DNA: TGCGCCAGCAGCCCAAGCCGCGGGACAGCTAGCACAGATACGCAGTATTTT. Encoded protein: CASSPSRGTASTDTQYF.